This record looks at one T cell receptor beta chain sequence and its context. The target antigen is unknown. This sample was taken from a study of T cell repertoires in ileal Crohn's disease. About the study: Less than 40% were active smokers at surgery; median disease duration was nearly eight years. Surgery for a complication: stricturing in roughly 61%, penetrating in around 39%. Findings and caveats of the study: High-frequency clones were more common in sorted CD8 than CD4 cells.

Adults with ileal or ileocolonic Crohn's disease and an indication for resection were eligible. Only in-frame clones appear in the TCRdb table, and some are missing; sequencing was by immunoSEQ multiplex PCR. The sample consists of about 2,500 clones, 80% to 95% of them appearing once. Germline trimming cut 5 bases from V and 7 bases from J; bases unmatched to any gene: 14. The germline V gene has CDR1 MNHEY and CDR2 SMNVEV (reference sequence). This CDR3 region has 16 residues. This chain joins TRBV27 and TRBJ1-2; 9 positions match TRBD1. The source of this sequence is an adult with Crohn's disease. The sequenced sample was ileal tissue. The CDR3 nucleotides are TGTGCCAGCAGTCTCAACCGACAGGGGGGAGGAGGTGGCTACACCTTC. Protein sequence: CASSLNRQGGGGGYTF.